This TCR beta chain comes out of a study of T cell changes during pregnancy in multiple sclerosis. J was trimmed by 8 bases and V by 0 bases; bases with no gene match: 8. The length of the CDR3 is 17 residues. Germline CDR1 and CDR2: LGHNA and YNFKEQ. Produced via immunoSEQ multiplex PCR; TCRdb's table is partial and in-frame only. The profile shows 50,000 to 75,000 clones, approximately 90% of them singletons. This sequence joins TRBV4-2 and TRBJ2-1; TRBD2 agrees at 12 bases. This sequence was found in a female donor in good health, enrolled as a control in a pregnancy study. The sample here was peripheral blood, taken in the third trimester of pregnancy. The CDR3 coding sequence is TGTGCCAGCAGCCAAGATCTGGGCCTAGCGGGGGGGGATGAGCAGTTCTTC. Amino acid sequence: CASSQDLGLAGGDEQFF.